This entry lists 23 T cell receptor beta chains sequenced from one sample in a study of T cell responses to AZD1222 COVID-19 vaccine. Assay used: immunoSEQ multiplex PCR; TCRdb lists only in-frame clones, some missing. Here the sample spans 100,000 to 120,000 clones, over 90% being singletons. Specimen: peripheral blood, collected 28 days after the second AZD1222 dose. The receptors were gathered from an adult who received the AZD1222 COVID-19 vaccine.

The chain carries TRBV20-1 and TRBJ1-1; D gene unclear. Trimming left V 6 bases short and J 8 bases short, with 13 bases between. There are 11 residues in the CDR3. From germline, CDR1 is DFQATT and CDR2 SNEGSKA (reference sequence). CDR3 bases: TGCAGTGCCCTGGGGTTGAAGGAAGCTTTCTTT. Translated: CSALGLKEAFF.

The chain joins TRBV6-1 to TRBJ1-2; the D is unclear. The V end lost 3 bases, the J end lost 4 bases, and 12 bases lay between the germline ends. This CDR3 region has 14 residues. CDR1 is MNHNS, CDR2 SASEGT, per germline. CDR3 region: CASSDLGGGYGYTF. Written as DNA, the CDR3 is TGTGCCAGCAGTGATCTCGGCGGTGGCTATGGCTACACCTTC.

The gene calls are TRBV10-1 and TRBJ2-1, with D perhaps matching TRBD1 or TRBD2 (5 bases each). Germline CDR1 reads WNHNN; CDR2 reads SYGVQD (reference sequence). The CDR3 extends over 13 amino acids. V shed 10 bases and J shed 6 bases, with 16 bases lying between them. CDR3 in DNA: TGCGCCACGAGAGGGACCTCAACCAATGAGCAGTTCTTC. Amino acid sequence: CATRGTSTNEQFF.

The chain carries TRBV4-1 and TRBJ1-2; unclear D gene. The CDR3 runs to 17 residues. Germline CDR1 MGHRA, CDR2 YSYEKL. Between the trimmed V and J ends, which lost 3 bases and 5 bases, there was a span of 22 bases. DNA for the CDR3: TGCGCCAGCAGCCAGGACCGGGTAGGGCCCGACCTTTATGGCTACACCTTC. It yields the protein CASSQDRVGPDLYGYTF.

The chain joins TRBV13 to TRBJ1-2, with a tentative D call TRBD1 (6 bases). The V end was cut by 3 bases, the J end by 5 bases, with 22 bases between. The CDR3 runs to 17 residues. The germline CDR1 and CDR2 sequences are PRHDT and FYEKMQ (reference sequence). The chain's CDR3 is CASSLRRRGPYSYGYTF. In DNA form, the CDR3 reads TGTGCCAGCAGCTTGAGGAGACGGGGGCCGTACTCATATGGCTACACCTTC. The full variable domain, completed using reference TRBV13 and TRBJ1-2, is AAGVIQSPRHLIKEKRETATLKCYPIPRHDTVYWYQQGPGQDPQFLISFYEKMQSDKGSIPDRFSAQQFSDYHSELNMSSLELGDSALYFCASSLRRRGPYSYGYTFGSGTRLTVV.

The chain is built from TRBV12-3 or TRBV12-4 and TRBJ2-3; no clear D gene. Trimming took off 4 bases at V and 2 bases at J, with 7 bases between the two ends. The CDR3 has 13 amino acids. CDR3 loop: CASSYGYTDTQYF. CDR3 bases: TGTGCCAGCAGTTACGGCTACACAGATACGCAGTATTTT.

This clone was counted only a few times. This chain's CDR3 is CASREGTADAYGYTF. CDR3 bases: TGTGCCAGCAGGGAGGGGACAGCGGACGCCTATGGCTACACCTTC. The V gene is TRBV25-1, the J gene TRBJ1-2; 7 bases are a match to TRBD1. CDR1 MGHDK and CDR2 SYGVNS come from the germline V gene. This CDR3 spans 15 amino acids. Germline trimming cut 6 bases from V and 4 bases from J; bases unmatched to any gene: 11.

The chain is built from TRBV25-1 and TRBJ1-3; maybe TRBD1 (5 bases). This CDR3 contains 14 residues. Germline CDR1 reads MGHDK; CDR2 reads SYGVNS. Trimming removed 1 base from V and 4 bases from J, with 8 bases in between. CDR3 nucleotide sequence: TGTGCCAGCAGTGAATCAGGGCTCGGAAACACCATATATTTT. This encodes CASSESGLGNTIYF.

This chain's CDR3 is CASSEWEGHDRGYTF. The CDR3 nucleotides read TGCGCCAGCAGTGAGTGGGAGGGACATGATCGTGGCTACACCTTC. The chain employs TRBV10-2 and TRBJ1-2, with D perhaps TRBD1 (6 bases). The ends were cut back, 1 base at V and 7 bases at J, with 16 bases in the middle. The CDR3 sequence is 15 residues long. Germline CDR1 is WSHSY and CDR2 is SAAADI.

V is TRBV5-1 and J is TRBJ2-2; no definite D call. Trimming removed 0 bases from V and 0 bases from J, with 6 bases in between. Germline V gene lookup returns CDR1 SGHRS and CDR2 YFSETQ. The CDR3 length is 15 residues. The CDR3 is CASSLDTTNTGELFF. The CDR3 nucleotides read TGCGCCAGCAGCTTGGACACTACGAACACCGGGGAGCTGTTTTTT. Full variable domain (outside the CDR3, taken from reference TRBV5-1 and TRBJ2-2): KAGVTQTPRYLIKTRGQQVTLSCSPISGHRSVSWYQQTPGQGLQFLFEYFSETQRNKGNFPGRFSGRQFSNSRSEMNVSTLELGDSALYLCASSLDTTNTGELFFGEGSRLTVL.

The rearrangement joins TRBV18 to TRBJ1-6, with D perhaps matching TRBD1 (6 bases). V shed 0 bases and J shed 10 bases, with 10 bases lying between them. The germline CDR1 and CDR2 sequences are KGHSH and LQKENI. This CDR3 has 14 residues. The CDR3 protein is CASSPPQGKSPLHF. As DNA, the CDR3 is TGTGCCAGCTCACCACCCCAGGGGAAATCACCCCTCCACTTT.

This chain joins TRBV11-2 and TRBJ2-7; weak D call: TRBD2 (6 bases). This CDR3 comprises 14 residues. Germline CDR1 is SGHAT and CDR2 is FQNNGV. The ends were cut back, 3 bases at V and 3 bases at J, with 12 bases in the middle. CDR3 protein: CASSFGTRNYEQYF. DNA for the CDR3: TGTGCCAGCAGCTTCGGGACTCGAAACTACGAGCAGTACTTC.

CDR3 protein: CASRSGQVATEAFF. Written as DNA, the CDR3 is TGTGCCAGCAGGTCAGGACAGGTGGCCACTGAAGCTTTCTTT. The chain combines TRBV3-1 (or the pseudogene TRBV3-2) with TRBJ1-1; 7 nucleotides agree with TRBD1. In germline, CDR1 is LGHDT, CDR2 YNNKEL (reference sequence). This CDR3 spans 14 amino acids. V lost 6 bases to trimming and J lost 4 bases; unmatched junction nucleotides: 8.

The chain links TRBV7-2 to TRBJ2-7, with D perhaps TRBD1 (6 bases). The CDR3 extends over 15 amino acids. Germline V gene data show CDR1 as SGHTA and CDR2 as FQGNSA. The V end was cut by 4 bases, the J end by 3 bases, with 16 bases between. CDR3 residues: CASSSIRGHHYEQYF. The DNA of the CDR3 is TGTGCCAGCAGCTCGATCCGGGGACACCACTACGAGCAGTACTTC.

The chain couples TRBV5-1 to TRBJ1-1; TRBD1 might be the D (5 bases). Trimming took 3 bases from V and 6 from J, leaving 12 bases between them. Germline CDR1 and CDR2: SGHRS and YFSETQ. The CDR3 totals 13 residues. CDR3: CASSYPGSPEAFF. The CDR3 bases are TGCGCCAGCAGCTACCCAGGGAGCCCTGAAGCTTTCTTT.

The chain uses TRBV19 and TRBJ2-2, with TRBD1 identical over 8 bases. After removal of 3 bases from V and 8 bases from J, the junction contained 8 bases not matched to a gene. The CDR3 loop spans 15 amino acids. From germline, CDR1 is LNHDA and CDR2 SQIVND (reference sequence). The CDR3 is CASSMRQGAIGELFF. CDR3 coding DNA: TGTGCCAGTAGTATGAGGCAGGGGGCTATAGGGGAGCTGTTTTTT.

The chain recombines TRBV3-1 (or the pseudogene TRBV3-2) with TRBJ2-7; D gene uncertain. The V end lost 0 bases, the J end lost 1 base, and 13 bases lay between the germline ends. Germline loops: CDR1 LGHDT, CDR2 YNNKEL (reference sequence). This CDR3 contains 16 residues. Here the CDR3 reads CASSQDRRVRSYEQYF. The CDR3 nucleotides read TGTGCCAGCAGCCAAGATCGCAGAGTCAGATCCTACGAGCAGTACTTC.

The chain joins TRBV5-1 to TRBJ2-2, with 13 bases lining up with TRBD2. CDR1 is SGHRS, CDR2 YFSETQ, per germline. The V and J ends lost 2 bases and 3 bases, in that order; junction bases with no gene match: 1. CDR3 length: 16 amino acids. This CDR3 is CASSLLAGGYTGELFF. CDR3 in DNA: TGCGCCAGCAGCTTACTAGCGGGAGGGTACACCGGGGAGCTGTTTTTT.

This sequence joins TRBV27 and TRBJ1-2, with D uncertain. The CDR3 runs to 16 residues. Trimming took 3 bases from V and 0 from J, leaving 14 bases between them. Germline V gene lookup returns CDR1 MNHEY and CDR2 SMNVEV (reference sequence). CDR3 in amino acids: CASSFLTAGSNYGYTF. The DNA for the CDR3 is TGTGCCAGCAGTTTCCTGACGGCTGGGTCTAACTATGGCTACACCTTC.

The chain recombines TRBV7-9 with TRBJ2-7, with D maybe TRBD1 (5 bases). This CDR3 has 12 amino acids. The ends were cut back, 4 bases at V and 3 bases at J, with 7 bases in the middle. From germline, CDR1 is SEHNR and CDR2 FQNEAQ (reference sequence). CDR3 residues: CASSSQGYEQYF. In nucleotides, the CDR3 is TGTGCCAGCAGCTCCCAGGGCTACGAGCAGTACTTC. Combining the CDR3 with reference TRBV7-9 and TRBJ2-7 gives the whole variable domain DTGVSQNPRHKITKRGQNVTFRCDPISEHNRLYWYRQTLGQGPEFLTYFQNEAQLEKSRLLSDRFSAERPKGSFSTLEIQRTEQGDSAMYLCASSSQGYEQYFGPGTRLTVT.

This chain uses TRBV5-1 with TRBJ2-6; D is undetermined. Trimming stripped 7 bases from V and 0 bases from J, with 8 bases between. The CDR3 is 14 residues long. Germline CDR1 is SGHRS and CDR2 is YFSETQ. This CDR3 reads CASLPGSGANVLTF. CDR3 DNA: TGCGCCAGCCTGCCGGGCTCTGGGGCCAACGTCCTGACTTTC.

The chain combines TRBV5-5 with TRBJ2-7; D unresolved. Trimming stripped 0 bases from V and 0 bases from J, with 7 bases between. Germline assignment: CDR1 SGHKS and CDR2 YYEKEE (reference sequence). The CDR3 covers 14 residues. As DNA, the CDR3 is TGTGCCAGCAGCTTGGAGGGATTCTCCTACGAGCAGTACTTC. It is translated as CASSLEGFSYEQYF.

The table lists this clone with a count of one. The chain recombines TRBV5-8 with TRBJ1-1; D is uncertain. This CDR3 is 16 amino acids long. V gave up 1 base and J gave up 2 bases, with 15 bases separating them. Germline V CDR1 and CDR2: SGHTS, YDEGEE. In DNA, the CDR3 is TGTGCCAGCAGCTTGCTTCTCAGCAGCGGTAACACTGAAGCTTTCTTT. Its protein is CASSLLLSSGNTEAFF. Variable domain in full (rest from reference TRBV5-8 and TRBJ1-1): EAGVTQSPTHLIKTRGQQATLRCSPISGHTSVYWYQQALGLGLQFLLWYDEGEERNRGNFPPRFSGRQFPNYSSELNVNALELEDSALYLCASSLLLSSGNTEAFFGQGTRLTVV.